Sequencing of this TCR beta chain was carried out in a study of CD8 T cells in ankylosing spondylitis (dated by TCRdb to 2017 to 2019). Study-wide context: The study profiled T cell receptor beta repertoires in healthy donors and ankylosing spondylitis patients to find disease-linked TCR variants. In total, the full study cohort was made up of nearly 110 healthy donors and 25 to 30 ankylosing spondylitis patients. Peripheral blood samples were taken, and synovial fluid was additionally collected from ankylosing spondylitis patients.

The investigation overall reported the following: Some motif variants had previously been reported in the synovial fluid and blood of reactive arthritis patients, which suggests shared mechanisms of disease initiation. Blood from ankylosing spondylitis patients appeared to be characterized by a TCR beta motif composed of 7 to 9 highly homologous amino acid variants. A CD8+ phenotype was shown by the disease-linked clones, which were found at relatively low frequencies in peripheral blood. According to the report, matched synovial fluid samples from ankylosing spondylitis patients were significantly enriched for the disease-linked clones.

A remark on this clonotype: The antigen this receptor binds is unknown. Nothing much larger sits one base from this clone, and base qualities are not available.

Reads for this sample came from an Illumina HiSeq 2500. Quantitative 5'-RACE with molecular barcodes was used to prepare TCR beta libraries. Under the source paper's analysis protocol: A new computational method, built on a probabilistic model of VDJ rearrangement, was used to identify disease-linked TCR variants. TCRdb reran the public reads through fastp at Q25 and MiXCR, keeping productive beta chains. Each CDR3 protein appears once, grouped with its most common genes and DNA. What appears here as the V and J calls and clone size reflects TCRdb's work, not the paper's. A total of over 400,000 distinct CDR3 sequences appear in this sample, about 24% of them only once. Together, the top ten hold 0.89% of the sample. The specimen was blood, either unsorted or a sorted T cell fraction (not recorded which). The TCR comes from a male donor with ankylosing spondylitis.

The CDR3 protein is CASSYTGSGTGELFF. In nucleotide form, the sequence is TGTGCCAGCAGTTACACGGGGTCGGGGACCGGGGAGCTGTTTTTT. The chain links TRBV6-5 with TRBJ2-2; 5 matching bases give a weak D call of TRBD2. The CDR3 measures 15 amino acids from cysteine to phenylalanine. The retained sequence is limited to the CDR3, 45 bases, with the frame set at the first base. V is shortened by 2 bases, J by 5 bases, and the region joining them spans 12 bases. CDR1 and CDR2 (MNHEY, SVGAGI) derive from the germline V gene.